This TCR beta chain is from a study of shared clonotypes between healthy human individuals. Whole-study context: Each donor's CD8 memory used one plate, CD8 naive two, each CD4 subset three.

This CDR3 has 15 residues. Per germline, CDR1 MNHNY and CDR2 SVGAGI (reference sequence). With 5 bases clipped from V and 6 bases from J, the junction kept 8 bases outside the gene matches. General observations from the study: In general, naive subsets displayed greater estimated richness than memory subsets did. Naive CD4 clonotype sharing across four donors was 4.5% to 6%. Non-shared clonotypes had lower generation probabilities than those shared by all four donors.

CD8 cells classed as naive were CD45RO-negative and positively selected for CCR7, excluding terminally differentiated effector memory CD45RA+ cells. Profiled with immunoSEQ multiplex PCR; TCRdb holds only in-frame clones, not every one. Here the sample spans approximately 2,200,000 clones, 90% to 95% being singletons. Remarks on this clone: The target antigen is unknown.

This TCR was sampled from a man between 18 and 29 years old in good health. Some clones in this sample may be carry-over from other donors' samples. The sample comprised naive CD8+ T cells from PBMCs. The chain employs TRBV6-6 and TRBJ2-1; TRBD1 aligns across 9 bases. The CDR3 spells CASSPTGGFTNEQFF. CDR3 nucleotide sequence: TGTGCCAGCAGTCCGACAGGGGGTTTCACCAATGAGCAGTTCTTC.